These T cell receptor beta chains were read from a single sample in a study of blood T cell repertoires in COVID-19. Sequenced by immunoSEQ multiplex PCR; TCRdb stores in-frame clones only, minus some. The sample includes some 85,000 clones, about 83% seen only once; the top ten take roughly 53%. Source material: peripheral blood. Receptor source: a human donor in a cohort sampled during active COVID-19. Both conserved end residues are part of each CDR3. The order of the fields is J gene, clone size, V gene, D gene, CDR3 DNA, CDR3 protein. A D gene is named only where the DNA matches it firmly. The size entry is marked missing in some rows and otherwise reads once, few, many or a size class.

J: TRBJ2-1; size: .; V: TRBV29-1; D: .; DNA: TGCAGCGCCCAAAGGACTCCGCGGTTGTCGGGGAATGAGCAGTTCTTC; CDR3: CSAQRTPRLSGNEQFF
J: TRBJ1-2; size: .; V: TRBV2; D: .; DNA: TGTGCCAGCAGTCAGGGTATCGGGTATGGCTACACCTTC; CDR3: CASSQGIGYGYTF
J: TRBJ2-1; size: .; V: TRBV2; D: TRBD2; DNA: TGTGCCACCCGGACTAGCGGGAGACGGGCTGAGCAGTTCTTC; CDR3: CATRTSGRRAEQFF
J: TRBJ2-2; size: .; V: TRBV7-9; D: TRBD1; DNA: TGTGCCAGCAGCGTATTGACAGGGGTCGGGGAGCTGTTTTTT; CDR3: CASSVLTGVGELFF
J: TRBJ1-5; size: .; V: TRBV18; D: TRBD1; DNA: TGTGCCAGCTCACCATTTACAGGGGACACGTCCGACCAGCATTTT; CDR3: CASSPFTGDTSDQHF
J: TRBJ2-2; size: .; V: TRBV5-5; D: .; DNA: TGTGCCAGTCTCAGCGCCCTAGCGAGGAACACCGGGGAGCTGTTTTTT; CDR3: CASLSALARNTGELFF
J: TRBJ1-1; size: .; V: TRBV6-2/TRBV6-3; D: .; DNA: TGTGCCAGCAGTTACTTAGTCGAAGCTTTCTTT; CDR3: CASSYLVEAFF
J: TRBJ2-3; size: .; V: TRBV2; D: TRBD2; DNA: TGTGCCAGCAGTCGACTAGCGGGAAGCACAGATACGCAGTATTTT; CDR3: CASSRLAGSTDTQYF
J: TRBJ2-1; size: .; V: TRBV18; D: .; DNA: TGTGCCAGCTCACCGTTTTCGGAGCAGTTCTTC; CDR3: CASSPFSEQFF
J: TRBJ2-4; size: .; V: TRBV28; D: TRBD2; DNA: TGTGCCAGCAGTTGGTTCCGGCTAGCGGGTAGCGGGGGGTTAGGCAAAAACATTCAGTACTTC; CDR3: CASSWFRLAGSGGLGKNIQYF
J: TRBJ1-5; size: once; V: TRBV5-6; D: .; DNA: TGTGCCAGCAGCCCGTACCCCGGACAGCCCAATCAGCCCCAGCATTTT; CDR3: CASSPYPGQPNQPQHF
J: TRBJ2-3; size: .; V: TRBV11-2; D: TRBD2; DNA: TGTGCCAGCAGCTTAGCTAGCGGGACGGGCCCAGATACGCAGTATTTT; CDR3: CASSLASGTGPDTQYF
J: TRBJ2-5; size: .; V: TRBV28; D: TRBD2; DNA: TGTGCCAGCAGTCACCCCCCAGCGGGAGGGCCGGCGACCCAGTACTTC; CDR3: CASSHPPAGGPATQYF
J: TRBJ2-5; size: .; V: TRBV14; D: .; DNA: TGTGCCAGCAGCCAAAACAGCCAAGAGACCCAGTACTTC; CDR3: CASSQNSQETQYF
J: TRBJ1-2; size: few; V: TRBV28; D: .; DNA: TGTGCCAGCAGTTCCCCCTTCAGGGTCTTGTATGGCTACACCTTC; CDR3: CASSSPFRVLYGYTF
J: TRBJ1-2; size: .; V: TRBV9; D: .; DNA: TGTGCCAGCAGCGTTGAGCCCACCGGTTTTGGCTATGGCTACACCTTC; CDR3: CASSVEPTGFGYGYTF
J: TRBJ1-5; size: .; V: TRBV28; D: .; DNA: TGTGCCAGCAGTTTGCCCGGGACAAAGAATCAGCCCCAGCATTTT; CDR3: CASSLPGTKNQPQHF
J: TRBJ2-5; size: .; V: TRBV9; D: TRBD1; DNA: TGTGCCAGCAGCCTTCGACAGGGGGAGACCCAGTACTTC; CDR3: CASSLRQGETQYF
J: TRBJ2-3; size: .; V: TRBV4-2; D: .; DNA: TGTGCCAGCAGCCCGACGGGGAGCACAGATACGCAGTATTTT; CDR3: CASSPTGSTDTQYF
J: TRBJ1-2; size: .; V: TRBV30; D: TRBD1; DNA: TGTGCCTGGAGCCGGGACAGGGGGCAATTTGGCTACACCTTC; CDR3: CAWSRDRGQFGYTF
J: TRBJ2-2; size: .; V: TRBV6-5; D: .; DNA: TGTGCCAGCAGTTACTACAGACCGAACACCGGGGAGCTGTTTTTT; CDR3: CASSYYRPNTGELFF
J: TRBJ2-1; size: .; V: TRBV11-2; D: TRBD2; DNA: TGTGCCAGCAGCTTACTAAGCGGGGGTGTCGATGAGCAGTTCTTC; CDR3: CASSLLSGGVDEQFF
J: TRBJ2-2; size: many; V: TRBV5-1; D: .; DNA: TGCGCCAGCAGAGAGGGTAGCGGGAACACCGGGGAGCTGTTTTTT; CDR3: CASREGSGNTGELFF
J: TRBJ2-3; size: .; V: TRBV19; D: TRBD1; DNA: TGTGCCAGTAGTCCTCGGGTAGGGACAGGGGGCACAGATACGCAGTATTTT; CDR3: CASSPRVGTGGTDTQYF
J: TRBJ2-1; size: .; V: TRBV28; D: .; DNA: TGTGCCAGCAGTCCCCACATCAATGAGCAGTTCTTC; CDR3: CASSPHINEQFF
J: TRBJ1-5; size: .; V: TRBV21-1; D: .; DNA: TGTGCCAGCAGCAAAGGTGGCCACCCCGGCAATCAGCCCCAGCATTTT; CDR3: CASSKGGHPGNQPQHF
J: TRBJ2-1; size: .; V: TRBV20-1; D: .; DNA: TGCAGTGCTAGTGGTGCGGTATCCTACAATGAGCAGTTCTTC; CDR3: CSASGAVSYNEQFF
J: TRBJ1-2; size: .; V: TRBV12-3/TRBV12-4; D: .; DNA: TGTGCCAGCAGTTTTAATCCCGTGGGCTACACCTTC; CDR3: CASSFNPVGYTF
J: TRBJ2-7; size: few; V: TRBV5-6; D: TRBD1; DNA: TGTGCCAGCGGGGGAGGACAGGGGCTTTCCTACGAGCAGTACTTC; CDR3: CASGGGQGLSYEQYF
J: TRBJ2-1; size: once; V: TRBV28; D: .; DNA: TGTGCCAGCGCAACAACGGCGGGTTGGAAGCAGTTCTTC; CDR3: CASATTAGWKQFF
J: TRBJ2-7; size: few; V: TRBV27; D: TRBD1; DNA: TGTGCCAGCCAAAACAGGGGAGAGGTCGAGCAGTACTTC; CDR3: CASQNRGEVEQYF